The entry that follows covers one TCR beta chain sequence. What it binds is not known. The table came from immunoSEQ multiplex PCR; TCRdb's copy has only in-frame clones and leaves some out. There are 25,000 to 35,000 clones in the sample; around 90% occur only once, and roughly 12% lies in the top ten. This entry comes from a study of graft-versus-host responses after intestinal transplantation. Study information: For around 3 years after anti-thymocyte globulin induction, all recipients took tacrolimus and steroids.

Regarding the study as a whole: Investigators detected GvH clones in recipient marrow, with some emerging earlier in ileum or blood. Individuals carrying graft-donor T cell macrochimerism showed high graft-versus-host to host-versus-graft clonal ratios in allografts. Circulating GvH clones peaking coincided with falling HvG clones soon after transplant.

Germline V CDR1 and CDR2: KGHSH, LQKENI. CDR3 size: 12 residues. J gave up 12 bases and V 6 bases, and 8 bases lay outside the gene matches. The rearrangement joins TRBV18 to TRBJ2-1; 7 bases are a match to TRBD1. Here the sequenced sample was PBMCs, taken about 420 days after intestinal transplantation. The source of this sequence is a human patient who received an intestinal transplant, so some T cells may come from the graft donor. For the CDR3, the DNA is TGTGCCAGCTCGCCCGACAGGGTGTGGCAGTTCTTC. It yields the protein CASSPDRVWQFF.